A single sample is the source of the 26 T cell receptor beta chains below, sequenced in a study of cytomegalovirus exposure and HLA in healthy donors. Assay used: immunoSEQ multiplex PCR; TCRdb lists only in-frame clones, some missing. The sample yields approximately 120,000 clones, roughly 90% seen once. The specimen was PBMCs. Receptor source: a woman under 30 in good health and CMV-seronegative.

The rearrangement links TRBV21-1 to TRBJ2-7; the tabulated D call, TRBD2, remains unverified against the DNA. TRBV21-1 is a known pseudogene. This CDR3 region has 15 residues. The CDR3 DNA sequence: TGTGCCAGCAGCATGCGGCCGAAAAGCTCCTACGAGCAGTACTTC. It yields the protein CASSMRPKSSYEQYF.

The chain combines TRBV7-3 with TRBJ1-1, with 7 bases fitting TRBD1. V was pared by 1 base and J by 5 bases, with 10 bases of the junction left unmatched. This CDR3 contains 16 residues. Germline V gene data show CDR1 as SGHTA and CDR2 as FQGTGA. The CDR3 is CASSLIGIQGRTEAFF. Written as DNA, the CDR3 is TGTGCCAGCAGCTTAATTGGGATACAGGGGAGAACTGAAGCTTTCTTT.

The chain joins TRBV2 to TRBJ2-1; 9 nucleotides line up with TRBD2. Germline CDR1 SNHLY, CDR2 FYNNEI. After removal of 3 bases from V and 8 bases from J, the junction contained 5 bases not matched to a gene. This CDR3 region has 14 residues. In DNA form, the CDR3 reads TGTGCCAGCAGTGAGGAGGTAGCGGGAGATGAGCAGTTCTTC. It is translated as CASSEEVAGDEQFF.

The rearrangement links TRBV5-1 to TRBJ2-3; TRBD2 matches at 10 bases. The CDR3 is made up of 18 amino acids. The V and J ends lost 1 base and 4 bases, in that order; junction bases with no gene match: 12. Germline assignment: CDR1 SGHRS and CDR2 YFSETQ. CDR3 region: CASSLMGVASGGSDTQYF. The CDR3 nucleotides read TGCGCCAGCAGCTTGATGGGTGTGGCTAGCGGGGGCTCAGATACGCAGTATTTT. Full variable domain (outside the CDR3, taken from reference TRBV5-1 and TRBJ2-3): KAGVTQTPRYLIKTRGQQVTLSCSPISGHRSVSWYQQTPGQGLQFLFEYFSETQRNKGNFPGRFSGRQFSNSRSEMNVSTLELGDSALYLCASSLMGVASGGSDTQYFGPGTRLTVL.

The CDR3 sequence is CASSLEAGVRNEQYF. As DNA, the CDR3 is TGTGCCAGCAGCTTAGAAGCAGGGGTGAGGAACGAGCAGTACTTC. This chain connects TRBV7-2 to TRBJ2-7; the D gene is possibly TRBD1 (6 bases). The CDR3 extends over 15 amino acids. Germline V gene sequence: CDR1 SGHTA, CDR2 FQGNSA. Between the trimmed V and J ends, which lost 1 base and 5 bases, there was a span of 15 bases.

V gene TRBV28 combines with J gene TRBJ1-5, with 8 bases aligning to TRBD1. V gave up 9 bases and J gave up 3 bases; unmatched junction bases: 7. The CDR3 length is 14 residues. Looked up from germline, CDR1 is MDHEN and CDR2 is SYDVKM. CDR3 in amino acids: CASQGQANNQPQHF. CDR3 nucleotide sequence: TGTGCCAGTCAGGGACAGGCGAACAATCAGCCCCAGCATTTT.

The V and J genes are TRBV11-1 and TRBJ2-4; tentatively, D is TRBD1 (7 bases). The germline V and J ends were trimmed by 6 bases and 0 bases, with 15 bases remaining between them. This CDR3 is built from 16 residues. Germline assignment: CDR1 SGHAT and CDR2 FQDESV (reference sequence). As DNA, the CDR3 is TGTGCCAGCAGTCGGAGGGGGCCCATAGCCAAAAACATTCAGTACTTC. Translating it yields CASSRRGPIAKNIQYF.

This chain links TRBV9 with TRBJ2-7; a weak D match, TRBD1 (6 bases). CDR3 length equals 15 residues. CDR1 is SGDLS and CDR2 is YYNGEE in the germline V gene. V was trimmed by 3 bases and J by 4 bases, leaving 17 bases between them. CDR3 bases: TGTGCCAGCAGCGGGGGACAAGGGGGACCTTACGAGCAGTACTTC. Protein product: CASSGGQGGPYEQYF. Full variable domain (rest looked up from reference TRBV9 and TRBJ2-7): DSGVTQTPKHLITATGQRVTLRCSPRSGDLSVYWYQQSLDQGLQFLIQYYNGEERAKGNILERFSAQQFPDLHSELNLSSLELGDSALYFCASSGGQGGPYEQYFGPGTRLTVT.

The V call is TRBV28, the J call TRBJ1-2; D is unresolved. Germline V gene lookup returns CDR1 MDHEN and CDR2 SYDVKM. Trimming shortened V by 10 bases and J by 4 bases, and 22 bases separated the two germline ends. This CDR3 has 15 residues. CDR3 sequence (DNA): TGTGCCATTAGTCGGGGTGACGGCACTATCTATGGCTACACCTTC. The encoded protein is CAISRGDGTIYGYTF.

CDR3 loop: CATSLGAGENEQFF. The DNA for the CDR3 is TGTGCCACCTCCCTAGGAGCGGGGGAAAATGAGCAGTTCTTC. The chain employs TRBV6-4 and TRBJ2-1; TRBD2 matches at 8 bases. CDR3 length equals 14 residues. The V and J ends lost 10 bases and 7 bases, in that order; junction bases with no gene match: 12. CDR1 and CDR2 from the germline V gene are MRHNA and SNTAGT.

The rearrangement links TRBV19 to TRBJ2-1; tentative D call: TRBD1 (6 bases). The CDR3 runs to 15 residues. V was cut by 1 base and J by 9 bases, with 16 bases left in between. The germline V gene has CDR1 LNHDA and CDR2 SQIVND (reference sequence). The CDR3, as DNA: TGTGCCAGTAGTATAGCGGACAGCCCGGCAATTGAGCAGTTCTTC. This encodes CASSIADSPAIEQFF.

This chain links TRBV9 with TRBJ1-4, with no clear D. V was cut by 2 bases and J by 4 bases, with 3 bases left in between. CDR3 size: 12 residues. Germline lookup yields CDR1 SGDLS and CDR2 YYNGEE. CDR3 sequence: CASSVGNEKLFF. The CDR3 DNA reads TGTGCCAGCAGCGTCGGTAATGAAAAACTGTTTTTT.

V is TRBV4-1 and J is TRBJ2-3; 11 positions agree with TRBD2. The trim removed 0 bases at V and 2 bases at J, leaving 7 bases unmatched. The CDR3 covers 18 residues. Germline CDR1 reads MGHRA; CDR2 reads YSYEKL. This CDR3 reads CASSQDSLAGGVTDTQYF. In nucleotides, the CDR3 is TGCGCCAGCAGCCAAGATTCCCTAGCGGGGGGCGTCACAGATACGCAGTATTTT.

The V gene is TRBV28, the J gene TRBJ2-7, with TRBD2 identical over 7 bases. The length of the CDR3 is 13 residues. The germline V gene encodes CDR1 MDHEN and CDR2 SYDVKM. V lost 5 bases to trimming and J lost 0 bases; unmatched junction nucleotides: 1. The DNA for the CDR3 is TGTGCCAGCAGTGGGGGGGTCTCCTACGAGCAGTACTTC. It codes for CASSGGVSYEQYF.

The CDR3 spells CASSYGGGLGDTQYF. The CDR3 region has the DNA TGTGCCAGCAGCTACGGCGGGGGGCTAGGAGATACGCAGTATTTT. The chain links TRBV11-2 to TRBJ2-3, with TRBD2 identical over 8 bases. CDR1 is SGHAT, CDR2 FQNNGV, per germline. This CDR3 comprises 15 residues. J was trimmed by 5 bases and V by 4 bases; bases with no gene match: 8.

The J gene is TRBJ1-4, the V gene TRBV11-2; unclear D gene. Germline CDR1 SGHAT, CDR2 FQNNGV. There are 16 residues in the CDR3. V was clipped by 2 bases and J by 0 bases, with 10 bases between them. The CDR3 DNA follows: TGTGCCAGCAGCTTAACGAGGGCTGCAACTAATGAAAAACTGTTTTTT. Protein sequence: CASSLTRAATNEKLFF.

The CDR3 bases are TGTGCCATCAGCGCGGGGCACAATGAGCAGTTCTTC. The encoded protein is CAISAGHNEQFF. The chain employs TRBV10-3 and TRBJ2-1; weak D call: TRBD2 (6 bases). CDR1 is ENHRY and CDR2 is SYGVKD in the germline V gene. The CDR3 is 12 residues long. The V gene lost 6 bases and the J gene lost 5 bases, with 8 bases spanning the gap.

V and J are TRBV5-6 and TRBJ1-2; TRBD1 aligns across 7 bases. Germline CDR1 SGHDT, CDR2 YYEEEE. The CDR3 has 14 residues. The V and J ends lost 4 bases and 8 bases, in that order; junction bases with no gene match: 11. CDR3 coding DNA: TGTGCCAGCAGCCCCACAGGGGTCTCGTACGGCTACACCTTC. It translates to CASSPTGVSYGYTF.

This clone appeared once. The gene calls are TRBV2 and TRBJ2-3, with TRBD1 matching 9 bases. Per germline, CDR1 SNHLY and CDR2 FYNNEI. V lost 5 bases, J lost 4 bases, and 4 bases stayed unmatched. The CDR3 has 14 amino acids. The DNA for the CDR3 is TGTGCCAGCAGTTTGGACAGGGGCCCAGATACGCAGTATTTT. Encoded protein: CASSLDRGPDTQYF.

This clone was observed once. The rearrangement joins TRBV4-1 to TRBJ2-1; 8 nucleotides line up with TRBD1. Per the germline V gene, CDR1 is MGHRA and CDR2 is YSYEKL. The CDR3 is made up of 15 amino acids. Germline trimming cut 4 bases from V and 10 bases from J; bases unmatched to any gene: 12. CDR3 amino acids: CASSLGTGVSQEQFF. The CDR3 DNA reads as TGCGCCAGCAGCCTCGGGACAGGAGTTTCACAAGAGCAGTTCTTC.

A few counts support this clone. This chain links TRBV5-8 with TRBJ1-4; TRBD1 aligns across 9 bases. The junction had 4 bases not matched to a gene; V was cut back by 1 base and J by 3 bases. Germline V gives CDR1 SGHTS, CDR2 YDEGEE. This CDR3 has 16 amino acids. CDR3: CASSLWDRAPNEKLFF. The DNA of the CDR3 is TGTGCCAGCAGCTTGTGGGACAGGGCGCCTAATGAAAAACTGTTTTTT.

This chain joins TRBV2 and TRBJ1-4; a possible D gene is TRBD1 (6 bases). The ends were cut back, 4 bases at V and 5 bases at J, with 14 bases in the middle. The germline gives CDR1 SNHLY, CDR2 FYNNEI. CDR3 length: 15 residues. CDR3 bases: TGTGCCAGCAGTGCCGAGGACAGCCCAAATGAAAAACTGTTTTTT. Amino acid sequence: CASSAEDSPNEKLFF. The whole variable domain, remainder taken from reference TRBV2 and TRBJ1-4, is EPEVTQTPSHQVTQMGQEVILRCVPISNHLYFYWYRQILGQKVEFLVSFYNNEISEKSEIFDDQFSVERPDGSNFTLKIRSTKLEDSAMYFCASSAEDSPNEKLFFGSGTQLSVL.

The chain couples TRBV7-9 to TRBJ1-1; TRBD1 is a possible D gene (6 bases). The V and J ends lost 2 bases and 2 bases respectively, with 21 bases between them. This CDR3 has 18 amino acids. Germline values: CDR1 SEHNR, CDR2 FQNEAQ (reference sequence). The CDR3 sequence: CASSLPPSPTGTNTEAFF. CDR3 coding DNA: TGTGCCAGCAGCTTACCCCCAAGCCCAACAGGGACCAACACTGAAGCTTTCTTT.

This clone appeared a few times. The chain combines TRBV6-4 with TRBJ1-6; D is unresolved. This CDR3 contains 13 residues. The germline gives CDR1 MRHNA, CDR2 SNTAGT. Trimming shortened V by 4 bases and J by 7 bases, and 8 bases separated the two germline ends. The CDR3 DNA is TGTGCCAGCAGTGCCACGGGGAATTCACCCCTCCACTTT. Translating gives CASSATGNSPLHF.

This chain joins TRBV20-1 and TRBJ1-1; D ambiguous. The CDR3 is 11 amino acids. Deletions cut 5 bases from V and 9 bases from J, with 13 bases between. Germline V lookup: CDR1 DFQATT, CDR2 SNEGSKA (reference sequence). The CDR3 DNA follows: TGCAGTGCTGGCACCGGGAACAAAGCTTTCTTT. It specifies CSAGTGNKAFF.

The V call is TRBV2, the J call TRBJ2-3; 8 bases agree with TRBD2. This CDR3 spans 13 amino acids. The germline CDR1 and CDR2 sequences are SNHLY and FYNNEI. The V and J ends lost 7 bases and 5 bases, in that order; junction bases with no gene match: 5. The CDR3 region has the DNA TGTGCCAGCACGCCGGGACTAGGAGATACGCAGTATTTT. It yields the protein CASTPGLGDTQYF. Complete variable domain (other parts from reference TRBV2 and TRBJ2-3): EPEVTQTPSHQVTQMGQEVILRCVPISNHLYFYWYRQILGQKVEFLVSFYNNEISEKSEIFDDQFSVERPDGSNFTLKIRSTKLEDSAMYFCASTPGLGDTQYFGPGTRLTVL.